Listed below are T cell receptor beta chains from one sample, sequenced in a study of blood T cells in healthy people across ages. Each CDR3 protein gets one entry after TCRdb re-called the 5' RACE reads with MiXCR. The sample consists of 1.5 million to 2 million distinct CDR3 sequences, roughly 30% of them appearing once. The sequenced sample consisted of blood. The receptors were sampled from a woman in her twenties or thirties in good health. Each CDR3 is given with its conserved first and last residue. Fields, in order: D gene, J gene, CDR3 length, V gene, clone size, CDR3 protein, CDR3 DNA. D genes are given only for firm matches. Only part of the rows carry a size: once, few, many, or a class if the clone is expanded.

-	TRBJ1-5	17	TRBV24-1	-	CATTGGVPLYSNQPQHF	TGTGCCACCACCGGCGGGGTACCCCTTTATAGCAATCAGCCCCAGCATTTT
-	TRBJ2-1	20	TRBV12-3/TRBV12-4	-	CASSFFRGGGTDSSYNEQFF	TGTGCCAGCAGCTTCTTTAGGGGGGGAGGGACGGATAGCTCCTACAATGAGCAGTTCTTC
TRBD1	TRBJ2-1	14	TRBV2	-	CACSRQGGYNEQFF	TGTGCCTGCAGTAGACAGGGGGGTTACAATGAGCAGTTCTTC
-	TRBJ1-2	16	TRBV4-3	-	CASSQEPTGGLRGYTF	TGCGCCAGCAGCCAAGAGCCGACAGGAGGCTTGCGGGGCTACACCTTC
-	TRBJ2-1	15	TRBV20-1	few	CSARHMTTVYNEQFF	TGCAGTGCTCGACATATGACGACCGTTTACAATGAGCAGTTCTTC
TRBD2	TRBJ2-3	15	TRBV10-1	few	CASSEASGRTDTQYF	TGCGCCAGCAGTGAGGCTAGCGGGAGGACTGATACGCAGTATTTT
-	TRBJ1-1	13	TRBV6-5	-	CASSYTPNTEAFF	TGTGCCAGCAGTTACACACCGAACACTGAAGCTTTCTTT
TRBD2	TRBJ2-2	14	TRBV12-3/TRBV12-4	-	CAIRTSGNTGELFF	TGTGCCATCCGGACTAGCGGGAACACCGGGGAGCTGTTTTTT
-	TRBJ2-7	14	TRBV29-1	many	CSVGVGTELHEQYF	TGCAGCGTTGGGGTCGGGACTGAACTCCACGAGCAGTACTTC
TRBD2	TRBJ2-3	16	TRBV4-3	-	CASSHPGLAGMDTQYF	TGCGCCAGCAGCCACCCCGGACTAGCGGGAATGGATACGCAGTATTTT
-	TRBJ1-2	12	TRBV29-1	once	CSVEVGGYGYIF	TGCAGCGTTGAAGTCGGCGGCTATGGCTACATCTTC
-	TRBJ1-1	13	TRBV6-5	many	CASSYSYGTEAFF	TGTGCCAGCAGTTACTCCTACGGTACTGAAGCTTTCTTT
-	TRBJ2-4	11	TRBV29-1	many	CSVTGDGIQYF	TGCAGCGTTACAGGTGATGGCATTCAGTACTTC
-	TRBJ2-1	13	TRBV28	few	CASSLRAAFEQFF	TGTGCCAGCAGTTTAAGGGCCGCTTTTGAGCAGTTCTTC
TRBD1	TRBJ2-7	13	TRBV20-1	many	CSATSGQGYEQYF	TGCAGTGCTACCTCCGGACAGGGGTACGAGCAGTACTTC
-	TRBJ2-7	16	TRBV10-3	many	CAISEPNQGPLGEQYF	TGTGCCATCAGTGAGCCCAATCAGGGCCCCCTGGGGGAGCAGTACTTC
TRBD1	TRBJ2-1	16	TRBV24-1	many	CATSDPGTGDGDEQFF	TGTGCCACCAGTGATCCCGGGACAGGGGATGGGGATGAGCAGTTCTTC
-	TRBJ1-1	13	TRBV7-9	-	CASNTGGLTEAFF	TGTGCCAGCAACACTGGGGGGTTGACTGAAGCTTTCTTT
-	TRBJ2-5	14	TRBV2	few	CASRGDPGSETQYF	TGTGCCAGCAGGGGGGATCCGGGTAGTGAGACCCAGTACTTC
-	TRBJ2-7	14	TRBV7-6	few	CASSLLSGGYEQYF	TGTGCCAGCAGCCTCCTCTCAGGCGGGTACGAGCAGTACTTC
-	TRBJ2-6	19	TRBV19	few	CASSIDGGSSYSGANVLTF	TGTGCCAGTAGTATAGATGGCGGCAGCTCTTACTCTGGGGCCAACGTCCTGACTTTC
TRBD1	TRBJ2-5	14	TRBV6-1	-	CASRIQGIQETQYF	TGTGCCAGCAGGATACAGGGGATCCAAGAGACCCAGTACTTC
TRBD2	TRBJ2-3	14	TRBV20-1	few	CSAARASGTDAQYF	TGCAGTGCTGCTAGGGCTAGCGGCACAGATGCGCAGTATTTT
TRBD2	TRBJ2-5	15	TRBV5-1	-	CASSRGLSTQETQYF	TGCGCCAGCAGTAGGGGACTAAGTACCCAAGAGACCCAGTACTTC
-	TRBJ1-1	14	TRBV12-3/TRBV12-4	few	CASSFRVQGTEAFF	TGTGCCAGCAGTTTCCGGGTTCAGGGTACTGAAGCTTTCTTT
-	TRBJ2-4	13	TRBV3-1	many	CASSQAGGSIQYF	TGTGCCAGCAGCCAAGCTGGAGGGAGCATTCAGTACTTC
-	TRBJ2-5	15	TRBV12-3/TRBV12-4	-	CASSSKTGLQETQYF	TGTGCCAGCAGTTCTAAGACAGGCCTCCAAGAGACCCAGTACTTC
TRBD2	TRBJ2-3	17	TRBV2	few	CASSGLAGGPGTDTQYF	TGTGCCAGCAGTGGCCTAGCGGGAGGGCCAGGGACAGATACGCAGTATTTT
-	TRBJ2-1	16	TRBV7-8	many	CASSRRPYSSYNEQFF	TGTGCCAGCAGCCGGCGACCCTATAGCTCCTACAATGAGCAGTTCTTC
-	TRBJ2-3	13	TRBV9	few	CASSAQEPDTQYF	TGTGCCAGCAGCGCACAGGAGCCAGATACGCAGTATTTT
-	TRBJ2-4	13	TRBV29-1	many	CSVELSQEDIQYF	TGCAGCGTTGAACTGTCGCAGGAGGACATTCAGTACTTC
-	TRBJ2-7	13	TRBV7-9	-	CTSSLASSNEQYF	TGTACCAGCAGCTTAGCCTCGTCGAACGAGCAGTACTTC
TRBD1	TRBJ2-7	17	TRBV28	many	CASSTGTGATISYEQYF	TGTGCCTCATCAACCGGGACAGGGGCCACCATCTCCTACGAGCAGTACTTC
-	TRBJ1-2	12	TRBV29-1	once	CSVAAAGLGYTF	TGCAGCGTTGCCGCGGCAGGGCTCGGCTACACCTTC
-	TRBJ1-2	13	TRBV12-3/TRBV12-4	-	CASSRGRTDGYTF	TGTGCCAGCAGTCGGGGACGGACCGATGGCTACACCTTC
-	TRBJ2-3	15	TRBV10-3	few	CATRDSGSGTDTQYF	TGTGCCACCAGGGATAGCGGCTCAGGTACAGATACGCAGTATTTT
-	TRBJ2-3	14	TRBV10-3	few	CAISESGNTDTQYF	TGTGCCATCAGTGAGTCGGGAAACACAGATACGCAGTATTTT
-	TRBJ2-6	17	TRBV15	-	CATSPYRELSGANVLTF	TGTGCCACCAGTCCGTACAGGGAACTATCTGGGGCCAACGTCCTGACTTTC
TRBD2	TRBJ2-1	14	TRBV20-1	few	CSAEPSGRWDEQFF	TGCAGTGCAGAACCTAGCGGGAGATGGGATGAGCAGTTCTTC
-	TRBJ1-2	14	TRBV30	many	CASDSPGKNYGYTF	TGTGCCTCGGACTCCCCGGGGAAGAACTATGGCTACACCTTC
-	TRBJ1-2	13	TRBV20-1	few	CSARQDPNYGYTF	TGCAGTGCTCGACAGGACCCTAACTATGGCTACACCTTC
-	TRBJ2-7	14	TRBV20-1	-	CSARRGADFYEQYF	TGCAGTGCTCGACGGGGGGCCGACTTCTACGAGCAGTACTTC
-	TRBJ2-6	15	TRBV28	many	CASNIKGSGANVLTF	TGTGCCAGCAATATTAAGGGTTCCGGGGCCAACGTCCTGACTTTC
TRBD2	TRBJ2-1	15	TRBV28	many	CASSRPAGGLNEQFF	TGTGCCAGCAGTCGGCCAGCGGGGGGGCTCAATGAGCAGTTCTTC
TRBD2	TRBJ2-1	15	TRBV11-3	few	CASSLLAGALNEQFF	TGTGCCAGCAGCCTGCTAGCGGGAGCCCTCAATGAGCAGTTCTTC
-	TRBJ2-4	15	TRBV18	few	CASSLPRGELSIQYF	TGTGCCAGCTCACTCCCTAGGGGGGAGTTGAGCATTCAGTACTTC
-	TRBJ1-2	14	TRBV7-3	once	CVCSPDSLGYGYTF	TGTGTCTGCAGCCCGGACAGTTTGGGATATGGCTACACCTTC
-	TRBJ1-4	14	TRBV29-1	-	CSALQGTVGEKLFF	TGCAGCGCCCTACAGGGAACGGTTGGTGAAAAACTGTTTTTT
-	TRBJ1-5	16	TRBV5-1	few	CASSLDGRRSNQPQHF	TGCGCCAGCAGCTTGGATGGGCGCCGTAGCAATCAGCCCCAGCATTTT
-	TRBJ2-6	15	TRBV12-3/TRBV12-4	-	CASSSRGTGANVLTF	TGTGCCAGCAGCTCGAGGGGTACTGGGGCCAACGTCCTGACTTTC
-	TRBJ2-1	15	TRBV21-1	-	CASSKLKGRWNEQFF	TGTGCCAGCAGCAAGCTAAAGGGCAGGTGGAATGAGCAGTTCTTC